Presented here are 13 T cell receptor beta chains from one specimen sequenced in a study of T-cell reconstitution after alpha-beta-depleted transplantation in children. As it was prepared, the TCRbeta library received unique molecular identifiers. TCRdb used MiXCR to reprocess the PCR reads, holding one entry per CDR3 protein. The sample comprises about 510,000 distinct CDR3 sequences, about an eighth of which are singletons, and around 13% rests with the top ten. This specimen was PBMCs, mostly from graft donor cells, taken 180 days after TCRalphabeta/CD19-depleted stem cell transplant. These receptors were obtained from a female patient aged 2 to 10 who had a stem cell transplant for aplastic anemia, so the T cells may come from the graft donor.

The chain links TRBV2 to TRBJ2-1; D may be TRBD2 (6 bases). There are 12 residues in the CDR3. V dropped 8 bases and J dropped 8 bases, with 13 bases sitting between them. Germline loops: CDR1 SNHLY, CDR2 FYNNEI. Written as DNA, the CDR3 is TGTGCCAGCTCGACTAGGGGAGATGAGCAGTTCTTC. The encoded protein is CASSTRGDEQFF.

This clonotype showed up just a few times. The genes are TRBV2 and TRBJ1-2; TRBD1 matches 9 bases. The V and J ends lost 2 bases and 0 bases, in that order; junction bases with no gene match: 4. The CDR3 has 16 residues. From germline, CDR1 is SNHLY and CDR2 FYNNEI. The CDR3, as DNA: TGTGCCAGCAGTGAAATTTACAGGGGGCCTAACTATGGCTACACCTTC. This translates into CASSEIYRGPNYGYTF.

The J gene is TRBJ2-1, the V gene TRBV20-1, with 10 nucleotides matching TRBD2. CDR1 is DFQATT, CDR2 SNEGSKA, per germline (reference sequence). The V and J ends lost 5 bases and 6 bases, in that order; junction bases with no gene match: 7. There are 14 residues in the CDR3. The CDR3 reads CSALSGRAFNEQFF. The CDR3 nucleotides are TGCAGTGCTCTCAGCGGGAGGGCCTTCAATGAGCAGTTCTTC.

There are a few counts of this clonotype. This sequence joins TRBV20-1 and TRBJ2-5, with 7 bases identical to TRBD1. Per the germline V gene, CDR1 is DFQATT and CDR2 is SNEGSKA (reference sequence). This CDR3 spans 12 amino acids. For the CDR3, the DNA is TGCACCGCCGCGCGACAGGGTGAGACCCAGTACTTC. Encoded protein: CTAARQGETQYF.

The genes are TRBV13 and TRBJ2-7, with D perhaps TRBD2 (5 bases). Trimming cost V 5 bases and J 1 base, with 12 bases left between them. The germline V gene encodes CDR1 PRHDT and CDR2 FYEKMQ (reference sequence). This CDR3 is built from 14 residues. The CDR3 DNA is TGTGCCAGCAGCCGCGGTCCGGGGTCCTACGAGCAGTACGTC. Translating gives CASSRGPGSYEQYV.

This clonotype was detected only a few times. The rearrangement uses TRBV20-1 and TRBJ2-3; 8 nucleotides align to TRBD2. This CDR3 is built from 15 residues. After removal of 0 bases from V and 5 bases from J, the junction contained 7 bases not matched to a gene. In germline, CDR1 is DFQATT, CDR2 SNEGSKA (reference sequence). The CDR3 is CSARDTREGRDTQYF. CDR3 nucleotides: TGCAGTGCTAGAGATACCCGGGAGGGGAGAGATACGCAGTATTTT.

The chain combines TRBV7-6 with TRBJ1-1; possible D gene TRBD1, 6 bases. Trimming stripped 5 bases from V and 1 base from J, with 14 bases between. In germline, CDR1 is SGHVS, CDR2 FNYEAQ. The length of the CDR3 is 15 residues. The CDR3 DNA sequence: TGTGCCAGCAGCCCCCCAGGGGTATGGAACACTGAAGCTTTCTTT. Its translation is CASSPPGVWNTEAFF.

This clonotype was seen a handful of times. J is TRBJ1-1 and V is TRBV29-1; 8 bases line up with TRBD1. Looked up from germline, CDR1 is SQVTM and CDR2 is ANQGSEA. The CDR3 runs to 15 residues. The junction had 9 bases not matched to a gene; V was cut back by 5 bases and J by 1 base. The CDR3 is CSVKNSGTGNTEAFF. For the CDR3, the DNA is TGCAGCGTTAAAAATTCCGGGACAGGGAACACTGAAGCTTTCTTT.

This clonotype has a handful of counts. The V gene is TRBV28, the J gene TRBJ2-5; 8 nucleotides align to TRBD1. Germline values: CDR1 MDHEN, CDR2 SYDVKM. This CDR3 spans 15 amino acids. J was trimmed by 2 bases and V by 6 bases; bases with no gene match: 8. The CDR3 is CASRPLDRAQETQYF. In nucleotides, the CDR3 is TGTGCCAGCAGGCCCCTGGACAGGGCTCAAGAGACCCAGTACTTC.

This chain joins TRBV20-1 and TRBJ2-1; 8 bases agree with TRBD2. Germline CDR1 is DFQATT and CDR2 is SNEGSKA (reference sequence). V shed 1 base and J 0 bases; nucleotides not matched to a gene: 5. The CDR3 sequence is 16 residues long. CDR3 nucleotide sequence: TGCAGTGCTAGAGCCCTAGCGGGTCCCTCCTACAATGAGCAGTTCTTC. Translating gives CSARALAGPSYNEQFF.

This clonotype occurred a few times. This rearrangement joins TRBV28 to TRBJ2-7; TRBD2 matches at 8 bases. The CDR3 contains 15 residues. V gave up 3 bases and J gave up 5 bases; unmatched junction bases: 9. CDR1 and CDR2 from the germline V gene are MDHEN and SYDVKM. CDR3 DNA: TGTGCCAGCAGTTTCCCGGGAGGGGGATCGAACGAGCAGTACTTC. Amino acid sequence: CASSFPGGGSNEQYF.

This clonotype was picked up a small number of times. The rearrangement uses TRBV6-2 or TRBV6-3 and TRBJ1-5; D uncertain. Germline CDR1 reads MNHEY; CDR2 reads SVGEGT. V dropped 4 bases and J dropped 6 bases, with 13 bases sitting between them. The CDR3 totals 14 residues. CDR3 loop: CASSFRLSAQPQHF. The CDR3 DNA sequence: TGTGCCAGCAGTTTCAGACTGTCAGCTCAGCCCCAGCATTTT.

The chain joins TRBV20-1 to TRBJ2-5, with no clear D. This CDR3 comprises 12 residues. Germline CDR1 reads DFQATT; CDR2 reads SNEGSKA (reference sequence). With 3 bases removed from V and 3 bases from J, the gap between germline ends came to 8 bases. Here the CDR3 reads CSASGLKETQYF. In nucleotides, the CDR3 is TGCAGTGCTAGCGGGCTCAAAGAGACCCAGTACTTC.